The rows below give T cell receptor gamma chains drawn from one sample of a study of Vδ1+ human thymocytes. TCRdb re-processed the multiplex PCR reads via CATT. The table includes under 25,000 gamma-chain clones, approximately 15% detected once. Sequencing was carried out using Vdelta1+ gamma-delta thymocytes from the thymus. The receptors originated from a child under two years old who had congenital heart surgery. CDR3s include the opening cysteine and the closing phenylalanine or tryptophan. Expanded clones are given a class, and other clones once, few, many or no size at all.

j_gene | v_gene | abundance | len | CDR3aa | CDR3nt
TRGJP2 | TRGV3 | . | 15 | CATWDSWSSDWIKTF | TGCGCCACCTGGGACAGTTGGAGTAGTGATTGGATCAAGACGTTT
TRGJ1/TRGJ2 | TRGV9 | . | 13 | CALWEDNYYKKLF | TGTGCCTTGTGGGAGGACAATTATTATAAGAAACTCTTT
TRGJP2 | TRGV4 | . | 15 | CATWNGKSSDWIKTF | TGTGCCACCTGGAATGGTAAGAGTAGTGATTGGATCAAGACGTTT
TRGJ1/TRGJ2 | TRGV8 | few | 13 | CATWDIRGYKKLF | TGTGCCACCTGGGATATAAGGGGTTATAAGAAACTCTTT
TRGJ1/TRGJ2 | TRGV9 | . | 15 | CALWEVHGVYYKKLF | TGTGCCTTGTGGGAGGTGCATGGGGTTTATTATAAGAAACTCTTT
TRGJ1/TRGJ2 | TRGV2 | . | 15 | CATWDGPRNYYKKLF | TGTGCCACCTGGGACGGGCCTCGAAATTATTATAAGAAACTCTTT
TRGJ1/TRGJ2 | TRGV4 | . | 11 | CATWNEGKKLF | TGTGCCACCTGGAATGAGGGTAAGAAACTCTTT
TRGJ1/TRGJ2 | TRGV4 | . | 12 | CATWEFGYKKLF | TGTGCCACCTGGGAATTTGGCTATAAGAAACTCTTT
TRGJ1/TRGJ2 | TRGV9 | medium-sized | 15 | CALWEVPWNYYKKLF | TGTGCCTTGTGGGAGGTGCCGTGGAATTATTATAAGAAACTCTTT
TRGJ1/TRGJ2 | TRGV4 | few | 11 | CATWNAYKKLF | TGTGCCACCTGGAATGCTTATAAGAAACTCTTT
TRGJ1/TRGJ2 | TRGV4 | . | 12 | CATWKGNYKKLF | TGTGCCACCTGGAAGGGGAATTATAAGAAACTCTTT
TRGJ1/TRGJ2 | TRGV2 | . | 15 | CATWDGPEGYYKKLF | TGTGCCACCTGGGACGGGCCGGAGGGTTATTATAAGAAACTCTTT
TRGJ1/TRGJ2 | TRGV2 | . | 13 | CATWNTNYYKKLF | TGTGCCACCTGGAACACGAATTATTATAAGAAACTCTTT
TRGJP2 | TRGV4 | few | 12 | CATWDGRWIKTF | TGTGCCACCTGGGATGGGCGCTGGATCAAGACGTTT
TRGJ1/TRGJ2 | TRGV3 | . | 11 | CTTWDRLKKLF | TGTACCACCTGGGACAGGCTAAAGAAACTCTTT
TRGJ1/TRGJ2 | TRGV3 | few | 13 | CATWPPPYYKKLF | TGTGCCACCTGGCCCCCGCCTTATTATAAGAAACTCTTT
TRGJ1/TRGJ2 | TRGV5 | medium-sized | 14 | CATWDRLDYYKKLF | TGTGCCACCTGGGACAGGCTGGATTATTATAAGAAACTCTTT
TRGJ1/TRGJ2 | TRGV3 | . | 16 | CATWDRPARGYYKKLF | TGTGCCACCTGGGACAGGCCCGCGAGGGGTTATTATAAGAAACTCTTT